Listed here is a single T cell receptor beta chain. The antigen it binds to is not known. No per-base quality is available; no much larger clone lies one base away. The sample belongs to a study of blood T cell repertoires in COVID-19 (dated by TCRdb to 2019 to 2021). Broadly, across the study: Collaborator samples came from the United States, Italy and Spain and covered acute and convalescent phases of COVID-19. The prospective study material was composed of cDNA or gDNA derived from T cells, B-cell-depleted T cells, or PBMCs. A freely available public database, intended as a resource for researchers studying the immune response to SARS-CoV-2, is where the repertoires were released. HLA class I and class II types, where available, came from metadata supplied by the sample provider rather than from assay-based typing. Deeply sampled blood TCRbeta repertoires from subjects exposed to, actively infected with, or recovered from COVID-19 were included in the dataset. The samples were drawn from the first 160 participants of the ongoing ImmuneRACE study and from 1,254 subjects provided by 6 global collaborators. The sample metadata nearly always contained a de-identified subject ID, COVID-19 status, age in years and sex.

Study-level results and caveats: The quantity of clinical and demographic metadata differed by source and by participant and was supplied without curation.

Inclusive of the bounding cysteine and phenylalanine, the CDR3 is 11 residues long. Just the 33-base CDR3 DNA is kept, in frame starting at base 1. As encoded in the germline V gene (reference sequence), CDR1 is GTSNPN while CDR2 is SVGIG. V and J are truncated by 2 bases and 12 bases respectively, leaving an intervening sequence of 13 bases. TCRbeta CDR3 regions were amplified from genomic DNA by means of the immunoSEQ Assay, a bias-controlled multiplex PCR. Under the source paper's analysis protocol: Within the assay, amplification of reference gene primers was used to estimate how many nucleated cells each sample contained. To quantify the absolute abundance of each unique TCRbeta CDR3 rearrangement, sequence reads were collapsed and filtered. Productive Simpson clonality was computed per sample as the square root of Simpson's diversity index over productive rearrangements. This is the immuneACCESS table as TCRdb keeps it, with only in-frame sequences that have V and J called. A part of the clones is gone; compared with another copy, unresolved V genes explain less than half, and the rest is unexplained. V and J calls and clone size are those listed in that table; D and trimming were worked out from the DNA. The sample records around 270,000 clones, around 89% of which are singletons. Of the sample, around 0.8% falls within the top ten clones.

The collaborating institutions used their own protocols to collect whole blood in K2EDTA tubes. For TCRbeta analysis, collaborators shipped samples in one of three forms: frozen whole blood, isolated PBMCs, or DNA extracted from either of those sample types. The rearranged chain carries TRBV30 and TRBJ1-2; a weak D assignment points to TRBD1 (6 bases agree). The clonotype comes from a man aged 25-40 years with acute or convalescent COVID-19. Specimen: peripheral blood. CDR3 loop: CAWSPNRVHTF. The DNA reads as follows: TGTGCCTGGAGTCCGAACAGGGTTCACACCTTC.